This entry lists 14 T cell receptor beta chains sequenced from one sample in a study of response to subunit inactivated influenza vaccine. TCRdb analysed the RT-PCR reads with MiXCR anew, one entry per CDR3 protein. The sample yields 150,000 to 200,000 distinct CDR3 sequences, approximately 12% seen once. These data also featured in a second study, about T cells expressing NK-cell markers. That study adds: Scientists made TCR beta cDNA using 5'RACE template switching with UMIs.

The sample here was CD8+ T cells sorted from PBMCs, taken roughly 12 days after vaccination. Every receptor here comes from a man between 45 and 60 years old who received an inactivated influenza vaccine.

J is TRBJ2-7 and V is TRBV4-3; D tentatively reads TRBD1 or TRBD2 (5 bases each). The V end lost 1 base, the J end lost 1 base, and 11 bases lay between the germline ends. The germline CDR1 and CDR2 sequences are LGHNA and YSLEER. There are 15 residues in the CDR3. The CDR3 here is CASSQASGHSYEQYF. The CDR3 DNA reads as TGCGCCAGCAGCCAAGCGTCGGGGCATTCCTACGAGCAGTACTTC.

This clonotype was detected a few times. The rearrangement uses TRBV2 and TRBJ2-1; the D gene is possibly TRBD2 (7 bases). Germline V CDR1 and CDR2: SNHLY, FYNNEI. This CDR3 has 11 residues. CDR3 loop: CGEGGPMEQFF. CDR3 nucleotides: TGTGGCGAGGGGGGGCCCATGGAGCAGTTCTTC.

This clonotype was detected a few times. The rearrangement links TRBV11-2 to TRBJ2-1; D remains ambiguous. Germline V gene lookup returns CDR1 SGHAT and CDR2 FQNNGV. V was cut by 1 base and J by 9 bases, with 19 bases left in between. The CDR3 runs 16 residues. CDR3 nucleotide sequence: TGTGCCAGCAGCTTAGTATTTCATGGGGATCTGGGTGAGCAGTTCTTC. It codes for CASSLVFHGDLGEQFF.

This clonotype was found a few times. This chain links TRBV2 with TRBJ2-7, with TRBD1 as a possible D gene (5 bases). The CDR3 length is 14 residues. V dropped 4 bases and J dropped 1 base, with 11 bases sitting between them. Germline V gene sequence: CDR1 SNHLY, CDR2 FYNNEI. The CDR3 DNA follows: TGTGCCAGCAGTGTGGGGCCAGGGTCCTACGAGCAGTACTTC. Amino acid sequence: CASSVGPGSYEQYF. The complete variable domain, with remaining parts taken from reference TRBV2 and TRBJ2-7, reads EPEVTQTPSHQVTQMGQEVILRCVPISNHLYFYWYRQILGQKVEFLVSFYNNEISEKSEIFDDQFSVERPDGSNFTLKIRSTKLEDSAMYFCASSVGPGSYEQYFGPGTRLTVT.

There are many counts of this clonotype. J is TRBJ2-1 and V is TRBV7-9; TRBD1 might be the D (6 bases). The CDR3 covers 15 residues. V gave up 2 bases and J gave up 3 bases, with 11 bases separating them. Germline V gives CDR1 SEHNR, CDR2 FQNEAQ (reference sequence). Here the CDR3 reads CASSLPGAYYNEQFF. DNA of the CDR3: TGTGCCAGCAGCTTACCAGGGGCTTACTACAATGAGCAGTTCTTC. The full variable domain, rest sourced from reference TRBV7-9 and TRBJ2-1, is DTGVSQNPRHKITKRGQNVTFRCDPISEHNRLYWYRQTLGQGPEFLTYFQNEAQLEKSRLLSDRFSAERPKGSFSTLEIQRTEQGDSAMYLCASSLPGAYYNEQFFGPGTRLTVL.

The table lists this clonotype with many counts. The V and J genes are TRBV12-3 or TRBV12-4 and TRBJ2-7; D possibly uses TRBD1 or TRBD2 (5 bases each). The length of the CDR3 is 13 residues. The V end was cut by 6 bases, the J end by 2 bases, with 11 bases between. The CDR3 sequence: CASSEGPTYEQYF. The DNA of the CDR3 is TGTGCCAGCAGCGAGGGACCGACCTACGAGCAGTACTTC.

This clonotype was recorded at least ten times. The chain is built from TRBV5-1 and TRBJ1-2, with TRBD1 matching 7 bases. The CDR3 spans 14 residues. Germline V gene lookup returns CDR1 SGHRS and CDR2 YFSETQ. J gave up 2 bases and V 4 bases, and 5 bases lay outside the gene matches. The CDR3 spells CASSPGTANYGYTF. DNA of the CDR3: TGCGCCAGCAGCCCGGGGACAGCAAACTATGGCTACACCTTC.

This clonotype was detected many times. The V and J genes are TRBV12-3 or TRBV12-4 and TRBJ2-7, with D maybe TRBD1 (6 bases). Trimming left V 0 bases short and J 2 bases short, with 8 bases between. CDR3 size: 14 residues. The CDR3 spells CASSLAGQTYEQYF. The CDR3 nucleotides are TGTGCCAGCAGTTTAGCTGGACAGACCTACGAGCAGTACTTC.

This clonotype was detected only a few times. This chain uses TRBV7-2 with TRBJ2-1; 9 nucleotides line up with TRBD2. The CDR3 sequence is 16 residues long. Germline loops: CDR1 SGHTA, CDR2 FQGNSA. V was pared by 5 bases and J by 2 bases, with 7 bases of the junction left unmatched. CDR3 sequence reads: CASSRPLAGPYNEQFF. The DNA for the CDR3 is TGTGCCAGCAGCCGACCTCTAGCGGGACCCTACAATGAGCAGTTCTTC.

This clonotype was observed once. A junction end diverges from the germline sequence, so it may reflect a read error. The chain links TRBV12-3 or TRBV12-4 to TRBJ2-2, with 12 nucleotides matching TRBD2. There are 15 residues in the CDR3. This CDR3 reads CASSLAGGVAGELFF. Here the CDR3 DNA reads TGTGCCAGCAGTCTAGCGGGAGGGGTAGCCGGGGAGCTGTTTTTT.

The genes are TRBV20-1 and TRBJ2-5, with 7 positions matching TRBD1. The length of the CDR3 is 13 residues. Per germline, CDR1 DFQATT and CDR2 SNEGSKA (reference sequence). The CDR3 here is CQTGAVGGETQYF. As DNA, the CDR3 is TGCCAAACAGGGGCTGTGGGTGGGGAGACCCAGTACTTC.

This clonotype has a count of ten or more. The chain recombines TRBV4-3 with TRBJ1-1; D unresolved. The CDR3 has 16 residues. V dropped 0 bases and J dropped 3 bases, with 14 bases sitting between them. The germline CDR1 and CDR2 sequences are LGHNA and YSLEER. Written as DNA, the CDR3 is TGCGCCAGCAGCCAAGAACGCTCCAGATATTACACTGAAGCTTTCTTT. Its translation is CASSQERSRYYTEAFF.

This clonotype occurred a few times. This sequence joins TRBV7-6 and TRBJ1-5, with D perhaps matching TRBD1 (6 bases). Trimming removed 0 bases from V and 5 bases from J, with 8 bases in between. The CDR3 totals 14 residues. Per the germline V gene, CDR1 is SGHVS and CDR2 is FNYEAQ. In DNA form, the CDR3 reads TGTGCCAGCAGCTTAGCCGGGGGCTATCAGCCCCAGCATTTT. It is translated as CASSLAGGYQPQHF.

This clonotype was found many times. The V gene is TRBV4-2, the J gene TRBJ2-7; no reliable D call. Trimming left V 1 base short and J 2 bases short, with 3 bases between. The CDR3 has 12 amino acids. The germline V gene has CDR1 LGHNA and CDR2 YNFKEQ. The chain's CDR3 is CASSQGPYEQYF. The DNA for the CDR3 is TGTGCCAGCAGCCAAGGGCCCTACGAGCAGTACTTC.